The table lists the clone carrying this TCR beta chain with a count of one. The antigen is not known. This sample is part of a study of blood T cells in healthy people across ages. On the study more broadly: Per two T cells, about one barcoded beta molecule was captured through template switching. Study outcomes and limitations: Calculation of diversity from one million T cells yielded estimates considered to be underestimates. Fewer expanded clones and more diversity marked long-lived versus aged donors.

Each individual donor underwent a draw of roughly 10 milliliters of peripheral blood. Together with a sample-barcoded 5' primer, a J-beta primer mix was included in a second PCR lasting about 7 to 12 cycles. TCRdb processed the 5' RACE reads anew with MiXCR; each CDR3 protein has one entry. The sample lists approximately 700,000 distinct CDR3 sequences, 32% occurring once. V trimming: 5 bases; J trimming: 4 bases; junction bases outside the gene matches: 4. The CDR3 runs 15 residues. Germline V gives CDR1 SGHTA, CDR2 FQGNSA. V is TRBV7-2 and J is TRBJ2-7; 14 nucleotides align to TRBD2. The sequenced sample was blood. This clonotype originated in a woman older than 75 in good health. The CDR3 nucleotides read TGTGCCAGCAGCCCTCGGACTAGCGGGAGGTACGAGCAGTACTTC. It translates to CASSPRTSGRYEQYF. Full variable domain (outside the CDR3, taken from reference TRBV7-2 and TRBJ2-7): GAGVSQSPSNKVTEKGKDVELRCDPISGHTALYWYRQSLGQGLEFLIYFQGNSAPDKSGLPSDRFSAERTGGSVSTLTIQRTQQEDSAVYLCASSPRTSGRYEQYFGPGTRLTVT.